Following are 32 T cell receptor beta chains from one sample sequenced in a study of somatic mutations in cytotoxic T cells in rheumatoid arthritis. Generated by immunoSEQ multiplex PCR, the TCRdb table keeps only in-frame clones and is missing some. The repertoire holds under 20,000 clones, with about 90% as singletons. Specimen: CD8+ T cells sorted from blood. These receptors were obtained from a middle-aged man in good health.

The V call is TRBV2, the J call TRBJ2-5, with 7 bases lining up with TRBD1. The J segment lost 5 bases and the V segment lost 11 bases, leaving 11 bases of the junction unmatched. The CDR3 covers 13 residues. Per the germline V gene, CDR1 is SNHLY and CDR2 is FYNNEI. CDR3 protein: CAGFIQGMETQYF. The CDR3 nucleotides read TGTGCCGGATTTATACAGGGGATGGAGACCCAGTACTTC.

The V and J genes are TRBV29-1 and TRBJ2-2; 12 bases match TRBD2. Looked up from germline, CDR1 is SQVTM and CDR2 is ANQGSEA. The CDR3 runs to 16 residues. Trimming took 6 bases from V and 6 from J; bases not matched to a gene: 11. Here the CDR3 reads CSVPLGLAGGPGELFF. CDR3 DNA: TGCAGCGTACCGCTGGGGCTAGCGGGAGGGCCCGGGGAGCTGTTTTTT.

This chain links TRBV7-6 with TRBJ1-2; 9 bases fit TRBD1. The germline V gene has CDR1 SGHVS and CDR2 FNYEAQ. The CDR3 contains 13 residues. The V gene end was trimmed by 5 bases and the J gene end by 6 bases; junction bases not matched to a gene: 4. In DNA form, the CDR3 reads TGTGCCAGCAGCCCGGACAGGGGTCATGGCTACACCTTC. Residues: CASSPDRGHGYTF.

The CDR3 bases are TGTGCCAGCAGCTTGGACAGATATGGCGAGCAGTACTTC. Translated: CASSLDRYGEQYF. V usage is TRBV7-8 and J usage is TRBJ2-7, with D maybe TRBD1 (6 bases). V lost 3 bases and J lost 6, with 12 bases in between. The CDR3 is made up of 13 amino acids. The germline CDR1 and CDR2 sequences are SGHVS and FQNEAQ. Full variable domain (remainder filled in from reference TRBV7-8 and TRBJ2-7): GAGVSQSPRYKVAKRGQDVALRCDPISGHVSLFWYQQALGQGPEFLTYFQNEAQLDKSGLPSDRFFAERPEGSVSTLKIQRTQQEDSAVYLCASSLDRYGEQYFGPGTRLTVT.

Here the CDR3 DNA reads TGTGCCAGCAGTCAGAGGGGTGAAGCTTTCTTT. Translated, it gives CASSQRGEAFF. This rearrangement joins TRBV7-9 to TRBJ1-1, with D tentatively TRBD1 (5 bases). This CDR3 region has 11 residues. CDR1 and CDR2 (germline): SEHNR, FQNEAQ (reference sequence). V lost 6 bases to trimming and J lost 7 bases, with 9 bases between them.

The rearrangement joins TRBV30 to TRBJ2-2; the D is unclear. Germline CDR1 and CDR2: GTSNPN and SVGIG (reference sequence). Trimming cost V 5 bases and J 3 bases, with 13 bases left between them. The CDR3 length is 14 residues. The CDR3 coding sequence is TGTGCCTGGCTTAACACGGAACACACCGGGGAGCTGTTTTTT. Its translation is CAWLNTEHTGELFF.

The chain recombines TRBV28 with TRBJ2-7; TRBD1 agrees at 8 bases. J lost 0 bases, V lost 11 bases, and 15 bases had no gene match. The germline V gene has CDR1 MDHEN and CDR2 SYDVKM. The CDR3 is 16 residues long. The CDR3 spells CASAPGTGYPSYEQYF. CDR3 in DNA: TGTGCCTCCGCCCCGGGGACAGGTTACCCCTCCTACGAGCAGTACTTC.

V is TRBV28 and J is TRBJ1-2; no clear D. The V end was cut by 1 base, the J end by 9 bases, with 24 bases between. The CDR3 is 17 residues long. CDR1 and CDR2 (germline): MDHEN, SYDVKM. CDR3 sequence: CASSLSPQIAGFDRYTF. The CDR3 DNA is TGTGCCAGCAGTTTATCTCCCCAAATAGCAGGTTTCGATCGCTACACCTTC.

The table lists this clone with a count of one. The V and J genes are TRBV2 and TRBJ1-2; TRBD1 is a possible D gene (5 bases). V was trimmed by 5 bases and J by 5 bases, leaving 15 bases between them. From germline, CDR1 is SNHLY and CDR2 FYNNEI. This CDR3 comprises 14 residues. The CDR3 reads CASSHAGTMYGYTF. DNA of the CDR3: TGTGCCAGCAGTCATGCCGGGACTATGTATGGCTACACCTTC.

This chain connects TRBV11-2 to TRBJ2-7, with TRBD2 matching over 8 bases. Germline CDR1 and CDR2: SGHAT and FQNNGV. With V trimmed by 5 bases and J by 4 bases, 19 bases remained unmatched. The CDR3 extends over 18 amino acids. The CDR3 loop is CASSHSGHERELKYEQYF. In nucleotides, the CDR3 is TGTGCCAGCAGCCATAGTGGACACGAGCGGGAGCTCAAGTACGAGCAGTACTTC.

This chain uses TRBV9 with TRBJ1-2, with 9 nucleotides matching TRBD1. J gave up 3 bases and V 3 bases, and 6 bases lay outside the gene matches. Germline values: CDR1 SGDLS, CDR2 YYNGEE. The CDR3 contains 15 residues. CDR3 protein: CASSAGTGSYYGYTF. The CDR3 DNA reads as TGTGCCAGCAGCGCCGGGACAGGGAGTTACTATGGCTACACCTTC. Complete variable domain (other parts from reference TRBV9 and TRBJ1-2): DSGVTQTPKHLITATGQRVTLRCSPRSGDLSVYWYQQSLDQGLQFLIQYYNGEERAKGNILERFSAQQFPDLHSELNLSSLELGDSALYFCASSAGTGSYYGYTFGSGTRLTVV.

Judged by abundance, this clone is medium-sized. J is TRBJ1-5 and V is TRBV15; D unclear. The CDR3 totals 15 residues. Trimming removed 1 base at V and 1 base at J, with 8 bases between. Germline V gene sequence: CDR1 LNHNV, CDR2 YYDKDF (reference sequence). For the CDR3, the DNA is TGTGCCACCAGCAGAGCCAGGTTGAGCAATCAGCCCCAGCATTTT. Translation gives CATSRARLSNQPQHF.

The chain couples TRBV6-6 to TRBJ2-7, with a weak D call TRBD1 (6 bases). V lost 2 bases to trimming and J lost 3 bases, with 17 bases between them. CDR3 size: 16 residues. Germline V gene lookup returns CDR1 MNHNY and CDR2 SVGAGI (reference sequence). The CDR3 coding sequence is TGTGCCAGCAGTTACGTATTCCAGGGGACCAACTACGAGCAGTACTTC. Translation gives CASSYVFQGTNYEQYF.

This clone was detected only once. The CDR3 region is CASSLLGAGIGSNQPQHF. CDR3 bases: TGTGCCAGCAGTTTACTGGGGGCAGGTATCGGTAGCAATCAGCCCCAGCATTTT. The chain uses TRBV27 and TRBJ1-5; a possible D gene is TRBD1 (6 bases). The V end lost 2 bases, the J end lost 0 bases, and 17 bases lay between the germline ends. CDR1 and CDR2 from the germline V gene are MNHEY and SMNVEV (reference sequence). The CDR3 contains 18 residues.

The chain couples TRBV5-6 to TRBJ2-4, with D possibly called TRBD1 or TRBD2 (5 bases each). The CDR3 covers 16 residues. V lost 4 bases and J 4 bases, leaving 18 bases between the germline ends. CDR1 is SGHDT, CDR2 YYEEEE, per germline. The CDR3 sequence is CASSQITGTPKNIQYF. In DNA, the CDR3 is TGTGCCAGCAGCCAGATCACCGGGACCCCTAAAAACATTCAGTACTTC.

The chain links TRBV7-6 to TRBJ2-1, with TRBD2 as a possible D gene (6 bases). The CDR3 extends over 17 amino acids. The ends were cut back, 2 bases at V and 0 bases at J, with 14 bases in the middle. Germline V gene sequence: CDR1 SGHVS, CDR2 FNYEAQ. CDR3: CASSLSLHGSSYNEQFF. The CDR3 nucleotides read TGTGCCAGCAGCTTATCCCTTCACGGGAGCTCCTACAATGAGCAGTTCTTC.

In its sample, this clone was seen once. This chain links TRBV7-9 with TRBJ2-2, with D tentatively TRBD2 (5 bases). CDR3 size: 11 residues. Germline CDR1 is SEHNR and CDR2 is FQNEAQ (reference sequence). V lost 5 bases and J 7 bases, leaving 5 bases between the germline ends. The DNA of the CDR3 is TGTGCCAGCAGCCGGGGCGGGGAGCTGTTTTTT. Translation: CASSRGGELFF.

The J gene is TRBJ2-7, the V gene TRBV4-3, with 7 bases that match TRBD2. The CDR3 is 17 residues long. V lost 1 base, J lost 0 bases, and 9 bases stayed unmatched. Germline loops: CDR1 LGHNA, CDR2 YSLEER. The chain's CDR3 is CASSQGEGWGSSYEQYF. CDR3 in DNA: TGCGCCAGCAGCCAAGGGGAGGGGTGGGGTAGCTCCTACGAGCAGTACTTC.

CDR3 amino acids: CASSYSRGGPEAFF. DNA for the CDR3: TGTGCCAGCAGTTACAGCAGGGGAGGGCCTGAAGCTTTCTTT. The V and J genes are TRBV6-6 and TRBJ1-1; D might be TRBD1 (6 bases). V lost 2 bases and J 6 bases, leaving 13 bases between the germline ends. The CDR3 loop spans 14 amino acids. Germline loops: CDR1 MNHNY, CDR2 SVGAGI (reference sequence).

For the CDR3, the DNA is TGTGCCAGCAGAGGGGTAGGACAGGGGTATGGCTACACCTTC. Its translation: CASRGVGQGYGYTF. The J gene is TRBJ1-2, the V gene TRBV27; 9 bases fit TRBD1. This CDR3 has 14 residues. Germline-derived CDR1 and CDR2 are MNHEY and SMNVEV (reference sequence). V gave up 6 bases and J gave up 5 bases; unmatched junction bases: 7.

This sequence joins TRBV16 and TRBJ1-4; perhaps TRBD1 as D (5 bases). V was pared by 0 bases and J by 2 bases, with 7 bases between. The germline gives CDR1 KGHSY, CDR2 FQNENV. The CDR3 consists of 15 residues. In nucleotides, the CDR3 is TGTGCCAGCAGCCAATCGGGGGACACTAATGAAAAACTGTTTTTT. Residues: CASSQSGDTNEKLFF.

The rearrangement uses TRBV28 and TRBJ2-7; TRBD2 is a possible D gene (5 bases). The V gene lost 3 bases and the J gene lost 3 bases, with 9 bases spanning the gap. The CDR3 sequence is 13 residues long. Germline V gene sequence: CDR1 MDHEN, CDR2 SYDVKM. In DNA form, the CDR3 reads TGTGCCAGCAGTTTGGACGGACTCTACGAGCAGTACTTC. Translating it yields CASSLDGLYEQYF.

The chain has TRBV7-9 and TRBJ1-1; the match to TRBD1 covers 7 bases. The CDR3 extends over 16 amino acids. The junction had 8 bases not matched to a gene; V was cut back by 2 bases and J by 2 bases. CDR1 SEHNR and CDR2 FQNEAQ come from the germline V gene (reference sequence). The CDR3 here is CASSLLPTGRNTEAFF. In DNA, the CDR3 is TGTGCCAGCAGCTTACTCCCGACAGGGCGAAACACTGAAGCTTTCTTT.

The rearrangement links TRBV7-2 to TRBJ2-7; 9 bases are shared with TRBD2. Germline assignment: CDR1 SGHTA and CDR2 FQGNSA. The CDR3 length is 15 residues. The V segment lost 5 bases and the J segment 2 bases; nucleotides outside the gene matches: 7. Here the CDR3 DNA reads TGTGCCAGCAGCAGCCTAGCGGGAATGGCCTACGAGCAGTACTTC. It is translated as CASSSLAGMAYEQYF.

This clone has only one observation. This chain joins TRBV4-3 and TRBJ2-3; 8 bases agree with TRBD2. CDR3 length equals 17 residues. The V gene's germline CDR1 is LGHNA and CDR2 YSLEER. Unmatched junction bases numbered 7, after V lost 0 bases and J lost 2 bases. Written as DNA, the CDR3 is TGCGCCAGCAGCCAAGATGGAGGTAGCGGGGTCACAGATACGCAGTATTTT. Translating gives CASSQDGGSGVTDTQYF.

The CDR3 loop reads CASSPRDRGLYEQYF. In nucleotides, the CDR3 is TGTGCCAGCAGTCCACGGGACAGGGGGCTCTACGAGCAGTACTTC. The J gene is TRBJ2-7, the V gene TRBV27, with TRBD1 identical over 12 bases. After removal of 5 bases from V and 3 bases from J, the junction contained 5 bases not matched to a gene. This CDR3 has 15 amino acids. CDR1 is MNHEY, CDR2 SMNVEV, per germline (reference sequence).

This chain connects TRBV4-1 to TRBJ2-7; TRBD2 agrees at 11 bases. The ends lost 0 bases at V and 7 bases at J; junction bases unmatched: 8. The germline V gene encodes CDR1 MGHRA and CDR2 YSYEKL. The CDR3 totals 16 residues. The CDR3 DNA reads TGCGCCAGCAGCCAAGAGGGACTAGCGGAAGGAAGGGAGCAGTACTTC. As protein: CASSQEGLAEGREQYF.

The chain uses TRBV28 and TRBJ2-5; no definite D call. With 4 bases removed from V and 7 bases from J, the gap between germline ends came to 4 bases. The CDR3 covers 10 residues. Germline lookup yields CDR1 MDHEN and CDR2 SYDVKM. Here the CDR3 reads CASSSGTQYF. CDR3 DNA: TGTGCCAGCAGTTCCGGGACCCAGTACTTC.

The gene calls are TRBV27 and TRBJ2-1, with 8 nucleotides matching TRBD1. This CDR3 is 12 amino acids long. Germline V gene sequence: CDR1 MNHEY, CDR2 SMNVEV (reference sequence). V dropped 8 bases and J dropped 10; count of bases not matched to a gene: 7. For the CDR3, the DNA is TGTGCCAGCGAGACAGGGGCGGGGGAGCAGTTCTTC. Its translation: CASETGAGEQFF.

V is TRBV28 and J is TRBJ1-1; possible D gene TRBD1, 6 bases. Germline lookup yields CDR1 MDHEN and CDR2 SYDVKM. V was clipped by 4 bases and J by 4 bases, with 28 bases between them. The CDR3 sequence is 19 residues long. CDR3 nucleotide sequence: TGTGCCAGCAGTTCGTCCCCGACGGGTTGGGGGCCGGGGGTCACTGAAGCTTTCTTT. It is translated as CASSSSPTGWGPGVTEAFF.

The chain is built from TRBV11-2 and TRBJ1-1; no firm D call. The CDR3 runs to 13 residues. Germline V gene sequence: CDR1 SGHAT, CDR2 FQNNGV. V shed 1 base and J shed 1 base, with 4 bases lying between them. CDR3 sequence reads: CASSLGSNTEAFF. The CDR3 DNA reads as TGTGCCAGCAGCTTAGGGTCGAACACTGAAGCTTTCTTT.

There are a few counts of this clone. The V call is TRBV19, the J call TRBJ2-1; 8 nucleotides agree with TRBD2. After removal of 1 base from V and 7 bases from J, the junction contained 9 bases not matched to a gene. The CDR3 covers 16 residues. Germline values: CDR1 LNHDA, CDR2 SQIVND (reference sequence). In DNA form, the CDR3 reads TGTGCCAGTAGTATAGTTAGACTAGCGCCTCCTAATGAGCAGTTCTTC. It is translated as CASSIVRLAPPNEQFF.